This entry describes one TCR beta chain. Possible read error: a much larger clone is one base away. Researchers amplified the TCR beta CDR3 regions from RNA transcripts. TCR CDR3 regions were first amplified by RT-PCR with HTBI primers. TCRdb re-called the multiplex PCR reads through MiXCR, storing one row per CDR3 protein. The repertoire holds approximately 560,000 distinct CDR3 sequences, roughly 50% seen once, with about 7.8% in the top ten. The study defined stable Graves' hyperthyroidism as no ophthalmopathy progression within 18 months. This entry is derived from a study of T cells in Graves' hyperthyroidism and ophthalmopathy. The CDR3 loop spans 14 amino acids. Looked up from germline, CDR1 is SEHNR and CDR2 is FQNEAQ (reference sequence). V dropped 7 bases and J dropped 10 bases, with 17 bases sitting between them.

Material for sequencing was peripheral blood or thyroid tissue (not recorded which). The V gene is TRBV7-9, the J gene TRBJ1-6; D is uncertain. The clonotype was recovered from a woman between 18 and 29 years old with Graves' hyperthyroidism. CDR3 sequence reads: CASTSSAGDSPLHF. The CDR3 DNA reads as TGTGCCAGCACCTCCTCCGCGGGAGACTCACCCCTCCACTTT.